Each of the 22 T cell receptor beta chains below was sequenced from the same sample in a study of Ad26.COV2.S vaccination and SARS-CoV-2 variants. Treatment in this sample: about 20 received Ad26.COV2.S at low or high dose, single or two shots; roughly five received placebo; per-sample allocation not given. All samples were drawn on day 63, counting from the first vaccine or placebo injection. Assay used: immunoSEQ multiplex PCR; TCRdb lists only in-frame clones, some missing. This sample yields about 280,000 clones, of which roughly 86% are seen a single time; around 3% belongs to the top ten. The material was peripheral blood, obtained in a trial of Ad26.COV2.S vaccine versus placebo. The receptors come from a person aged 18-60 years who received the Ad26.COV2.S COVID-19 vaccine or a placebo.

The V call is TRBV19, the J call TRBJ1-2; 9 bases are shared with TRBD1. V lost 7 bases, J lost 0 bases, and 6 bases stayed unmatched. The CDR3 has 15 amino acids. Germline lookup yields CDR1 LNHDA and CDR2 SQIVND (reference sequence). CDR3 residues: CASTDRGKSNYGYTF. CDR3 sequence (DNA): TGTGCCAGTACGGACAGGGGAAAATCTAACTATGGCTACACCTTC.

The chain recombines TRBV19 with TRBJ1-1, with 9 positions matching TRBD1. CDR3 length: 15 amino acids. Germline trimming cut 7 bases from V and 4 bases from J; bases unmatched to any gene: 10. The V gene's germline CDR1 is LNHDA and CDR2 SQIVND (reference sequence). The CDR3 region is CASTTRQGGGTEAFF. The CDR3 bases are TGTGCCAGTACAACAAGACAGGGGGGAGGCACTGAAGCTTTCTTT.

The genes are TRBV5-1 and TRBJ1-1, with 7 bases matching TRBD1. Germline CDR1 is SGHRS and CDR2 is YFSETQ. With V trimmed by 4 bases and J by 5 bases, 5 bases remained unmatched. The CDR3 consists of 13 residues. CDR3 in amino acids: CASSVQGRTEAFF. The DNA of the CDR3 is TGCGCCAGCAGCGTACAGGGGAGGACTGAAGCTTTCTTT. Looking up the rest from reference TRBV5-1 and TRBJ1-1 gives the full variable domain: KAGVTQTPRYLIKTRGQQVTLSCSPISGHRSVSWYQQTPGQGLQFLFEYFSETQRNKGNFPGRFSGRQFSNSRSEMNVSTLELGDSALYLCASSVQGRTEAFFGQGTRLTVV.

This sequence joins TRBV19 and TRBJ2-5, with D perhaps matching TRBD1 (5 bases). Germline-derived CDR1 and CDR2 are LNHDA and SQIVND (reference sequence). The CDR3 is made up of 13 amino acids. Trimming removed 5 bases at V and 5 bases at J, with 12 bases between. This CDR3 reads CASSSSGLETQYF. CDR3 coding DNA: TGTGCCAGTAGTTCATCAGGGTTGGAGACCCAGTACTTC.

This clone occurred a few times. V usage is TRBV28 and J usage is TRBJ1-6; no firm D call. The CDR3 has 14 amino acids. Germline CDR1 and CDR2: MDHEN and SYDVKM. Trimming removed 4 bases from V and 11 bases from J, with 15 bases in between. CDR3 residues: CASSYGGPGPPLHF. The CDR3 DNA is TGTGCCAGCAGTTACGGAGGGCCGGGTCCACCCCTCCACTTT.

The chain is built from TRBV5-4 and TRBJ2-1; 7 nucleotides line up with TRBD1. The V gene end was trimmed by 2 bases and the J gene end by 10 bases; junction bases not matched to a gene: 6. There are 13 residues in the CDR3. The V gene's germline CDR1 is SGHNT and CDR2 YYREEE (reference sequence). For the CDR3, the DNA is TGTGCCAGCAGCTTCGACAGGGACGGCGAGCAGTTCTTC. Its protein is CASSFDRDGEQFF.

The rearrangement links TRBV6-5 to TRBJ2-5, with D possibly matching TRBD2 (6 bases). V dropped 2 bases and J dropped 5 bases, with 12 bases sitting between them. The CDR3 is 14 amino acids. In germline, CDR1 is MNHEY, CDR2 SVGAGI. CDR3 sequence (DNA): TGTGCCAGCAGTTACGGGCCTCGGGGGGAGACCCAGTACTTC. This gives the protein CASSYGPRGETQYF.

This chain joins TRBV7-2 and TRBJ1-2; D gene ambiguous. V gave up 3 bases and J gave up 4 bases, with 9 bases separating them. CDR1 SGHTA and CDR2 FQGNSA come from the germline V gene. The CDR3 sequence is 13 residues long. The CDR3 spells CASSLETVYGYTF. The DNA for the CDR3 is TGTGCCAGCAGCTTGGAGACGGTCTATGGCTACACCTTC.

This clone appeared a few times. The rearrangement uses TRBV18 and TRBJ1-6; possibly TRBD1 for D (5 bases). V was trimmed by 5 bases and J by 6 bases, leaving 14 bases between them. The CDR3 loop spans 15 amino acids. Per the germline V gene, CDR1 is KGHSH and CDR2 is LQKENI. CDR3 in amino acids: CASSSQGESNSPLHF. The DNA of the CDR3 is TGTGCCAGCTCAAGTCAGGGCGAGAGTAATTCACCCCTCCACTTT.

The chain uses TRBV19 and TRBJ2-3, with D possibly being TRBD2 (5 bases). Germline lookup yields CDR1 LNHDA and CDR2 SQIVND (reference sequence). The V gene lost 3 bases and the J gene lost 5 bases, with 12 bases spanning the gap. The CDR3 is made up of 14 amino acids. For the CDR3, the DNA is TGTGCCAGTAGTATGAGGGTCCTCGTAGATACGCAGTATTTT. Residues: CASSMRVLVDTQYF.

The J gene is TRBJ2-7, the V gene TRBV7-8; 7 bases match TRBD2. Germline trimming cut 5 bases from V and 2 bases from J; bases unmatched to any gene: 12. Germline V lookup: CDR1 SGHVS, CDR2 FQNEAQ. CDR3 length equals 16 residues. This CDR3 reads CASSPSGTTKAYEQYF. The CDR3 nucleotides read TGTGCCAGCAGCCCGAGCGGGACGACTAAGGCCTACGAGCAGTACTTC.

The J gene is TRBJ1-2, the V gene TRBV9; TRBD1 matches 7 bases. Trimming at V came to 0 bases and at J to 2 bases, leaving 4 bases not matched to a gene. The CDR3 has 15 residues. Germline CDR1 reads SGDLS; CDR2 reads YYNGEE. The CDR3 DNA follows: TGTGCCAGCAGCGTAGGGACAGGAGTCAACTATGGCTACACCTTC. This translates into CASSVGTGVNYGYTF.

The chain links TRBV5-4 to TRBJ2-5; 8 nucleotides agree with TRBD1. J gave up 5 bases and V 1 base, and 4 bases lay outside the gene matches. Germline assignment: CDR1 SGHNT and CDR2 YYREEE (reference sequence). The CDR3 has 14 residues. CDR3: CASSLQGAEETQYF. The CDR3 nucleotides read TGTGCCAGCAGCTTGCAGGGGGCAGAGGAGACCCAGTACTTC.

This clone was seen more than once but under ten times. In DNA form, the CDR3 reads TGTGCCAGCAGTCTCAGGGTCTCCTATGGCTACACCTTC. The encoded protein is CASSLRVSYGYTF. V and J are TRBV2 and TRBJ1-2, with D perhaps TRBD1 (5 bases). Trimming stripped 5 bases from V and 4 bases from J, with 11 bases between. Per germline, CDR1 SNHLY and CDR2 FYNNEI. This CDR3 is 13 amino acids long.

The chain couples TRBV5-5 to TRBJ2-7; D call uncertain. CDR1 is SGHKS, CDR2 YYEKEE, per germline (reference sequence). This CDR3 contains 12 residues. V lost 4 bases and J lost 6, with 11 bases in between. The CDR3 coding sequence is TGTGCCAGCAGCCCTTCCCTGTCCGAGCAGTACTTC. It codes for CASSPSLSEQYF.

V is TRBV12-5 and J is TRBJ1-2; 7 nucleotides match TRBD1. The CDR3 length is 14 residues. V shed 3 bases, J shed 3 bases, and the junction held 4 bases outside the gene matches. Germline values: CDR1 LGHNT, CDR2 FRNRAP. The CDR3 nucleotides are TGTGCTAGTGGTTTCCCCGGGACAGACTATGGCTACACCTTC. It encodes CASGFPGTDYGYTF.

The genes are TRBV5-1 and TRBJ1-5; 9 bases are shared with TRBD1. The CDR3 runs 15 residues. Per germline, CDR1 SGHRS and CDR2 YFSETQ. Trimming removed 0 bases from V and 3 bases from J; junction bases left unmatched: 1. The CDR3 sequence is CASSLGQGDNQPQHF. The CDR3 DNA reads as TGCGCCAGCAGCTTGGGACAGGGGGACAATCAGCCCCAGCATTTT.

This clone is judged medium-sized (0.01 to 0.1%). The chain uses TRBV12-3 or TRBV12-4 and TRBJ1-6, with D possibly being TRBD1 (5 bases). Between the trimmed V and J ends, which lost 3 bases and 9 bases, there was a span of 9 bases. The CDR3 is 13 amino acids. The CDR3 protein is CASSLAGTSPLHF. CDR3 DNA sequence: TGTGCCAGCAGTTTGGCGGGGACTTCACCCCTCCACTTT.

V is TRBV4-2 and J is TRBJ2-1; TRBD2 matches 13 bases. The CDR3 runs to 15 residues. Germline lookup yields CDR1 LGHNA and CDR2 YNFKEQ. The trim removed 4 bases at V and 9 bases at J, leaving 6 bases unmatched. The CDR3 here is CASSRGGLAGAEQFF. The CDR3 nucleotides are TGTGCCAGCAGCCGAGGCGGACTAGCGGGGGCTGAGCAGTTCTTC.

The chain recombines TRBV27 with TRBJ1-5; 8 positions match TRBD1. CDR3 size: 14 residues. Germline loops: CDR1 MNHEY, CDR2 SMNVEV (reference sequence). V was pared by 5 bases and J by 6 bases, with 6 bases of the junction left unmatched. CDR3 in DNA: TGTGCCAGCAGTCTGGACAGGGTCACTCAGCCCCAGCATTTT. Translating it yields CASSLDRVTQPQHF.

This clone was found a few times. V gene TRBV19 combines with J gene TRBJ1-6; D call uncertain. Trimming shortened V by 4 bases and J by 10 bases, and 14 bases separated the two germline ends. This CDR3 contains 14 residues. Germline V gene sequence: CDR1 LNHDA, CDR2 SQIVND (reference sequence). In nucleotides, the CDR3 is TGTGCCAGTAGTACCCCACGAGGGAGGTCACCCCTCCACTTT. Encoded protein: CASSTPRGRSPLHF.

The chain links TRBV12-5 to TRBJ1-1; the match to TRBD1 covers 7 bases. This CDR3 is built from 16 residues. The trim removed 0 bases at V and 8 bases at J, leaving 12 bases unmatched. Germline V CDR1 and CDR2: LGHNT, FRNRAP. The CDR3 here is CASGLVLGQTGEEAFF. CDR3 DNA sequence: TGTGCTAGTGGTTTGGTCCTGGGACAGACTGGGGAAGAAGCTTTCTTT.